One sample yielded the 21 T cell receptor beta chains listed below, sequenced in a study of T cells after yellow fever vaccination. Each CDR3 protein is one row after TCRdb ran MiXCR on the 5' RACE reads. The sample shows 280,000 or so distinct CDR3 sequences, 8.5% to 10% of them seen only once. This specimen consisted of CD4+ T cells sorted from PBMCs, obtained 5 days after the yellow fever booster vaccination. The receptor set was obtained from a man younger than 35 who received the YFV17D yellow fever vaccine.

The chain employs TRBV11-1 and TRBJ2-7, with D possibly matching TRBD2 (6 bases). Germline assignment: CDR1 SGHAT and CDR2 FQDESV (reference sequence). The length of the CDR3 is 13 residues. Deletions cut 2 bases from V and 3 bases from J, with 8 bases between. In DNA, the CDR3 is TGTGCCAGCAGCTTACGCGGGGTCTACGAGCAGTACGTC. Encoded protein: CASSLRGVYEQYV.

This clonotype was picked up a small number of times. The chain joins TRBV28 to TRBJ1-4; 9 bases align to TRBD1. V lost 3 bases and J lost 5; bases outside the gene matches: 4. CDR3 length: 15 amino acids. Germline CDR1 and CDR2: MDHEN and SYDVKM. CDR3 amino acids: CASSLPGTGNEKLFF. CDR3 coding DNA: TGTGCCAGCAGTTTGCCCGGGACAGGGAATGAAAAACTGTTTTTT.

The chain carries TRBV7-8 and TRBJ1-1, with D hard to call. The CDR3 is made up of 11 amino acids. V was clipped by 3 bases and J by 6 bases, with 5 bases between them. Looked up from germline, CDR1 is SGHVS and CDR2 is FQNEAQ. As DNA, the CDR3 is TGTGCCAGCAGCTTTGACTCTGAAGCTTTCTTT. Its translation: CASSFDSEAFF.

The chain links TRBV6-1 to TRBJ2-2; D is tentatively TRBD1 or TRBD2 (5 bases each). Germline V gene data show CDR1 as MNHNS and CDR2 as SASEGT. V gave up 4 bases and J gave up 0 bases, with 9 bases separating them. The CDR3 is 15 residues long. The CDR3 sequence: CASSVGDPNTGELFF. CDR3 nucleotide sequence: TGTGCCAGCAGTGTGGGGGACCCGAACACCGGGGAGCTGTTTTTT.

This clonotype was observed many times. In DNA form, the CDR3 reads TGTGCCAGCAGCTTGGGTGGGTTCGCCTACGAGCAGTACGTC. Translation: CASSLGGFAYEQYV. The chain links TRBV5-5 to TRBJ2-7, with D uncertain. The CDR3 totals 14 residues. Trimming left V 0 bases short and J 2 bases short, with 9 bases between. The germline V gene encodes CDR1 SGHKS and CDR2 YYEKEE (reference sequence).

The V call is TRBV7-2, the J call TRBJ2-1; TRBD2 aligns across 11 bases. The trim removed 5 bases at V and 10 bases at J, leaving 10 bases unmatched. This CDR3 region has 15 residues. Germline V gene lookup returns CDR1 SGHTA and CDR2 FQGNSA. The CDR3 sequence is CASSPGTSGLGEQFF. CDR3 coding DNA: TGTGCCAGCAGCCCCGGGACTAGCGGCCTCGGGGAGCAGTTCTTC.

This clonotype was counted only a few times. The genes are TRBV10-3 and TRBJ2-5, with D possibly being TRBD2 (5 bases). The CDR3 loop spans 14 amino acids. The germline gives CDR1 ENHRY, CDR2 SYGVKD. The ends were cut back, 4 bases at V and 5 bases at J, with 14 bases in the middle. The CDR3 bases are TGTGCCATCAGTGCGGTAGAGACGGGGGAGACCCAGTACTTC. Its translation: CAISAVETGETQYF.

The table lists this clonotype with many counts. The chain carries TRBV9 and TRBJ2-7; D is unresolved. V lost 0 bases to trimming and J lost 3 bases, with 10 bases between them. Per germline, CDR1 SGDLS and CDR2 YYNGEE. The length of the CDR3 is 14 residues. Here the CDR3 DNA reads TGTGCCAGCAGCGTAGCCGGTCGAGACTACGAGCAGTACTTC. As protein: CASSVAGRDYEQYF. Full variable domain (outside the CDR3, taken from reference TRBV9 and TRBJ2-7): DSGVTQTPKHLITATGQRVTLRCSPRSGDLSVYWYQQSLDQGLQFLIQYYNGEERAKGNILERFSAQQFPDLHSELNLSSLELGDSALYFCASSVAGRDYEQYFGPGTRLTVT.

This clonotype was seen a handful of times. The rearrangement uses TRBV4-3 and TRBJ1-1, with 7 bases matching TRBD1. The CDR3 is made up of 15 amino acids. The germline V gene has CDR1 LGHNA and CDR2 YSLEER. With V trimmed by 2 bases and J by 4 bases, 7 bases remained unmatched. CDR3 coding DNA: TGCGCCAGCAGCCAAAACAGGGGAGGTTCCACTGAAGCTTTCTTT. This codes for CASSQNRGGSTEAFF.

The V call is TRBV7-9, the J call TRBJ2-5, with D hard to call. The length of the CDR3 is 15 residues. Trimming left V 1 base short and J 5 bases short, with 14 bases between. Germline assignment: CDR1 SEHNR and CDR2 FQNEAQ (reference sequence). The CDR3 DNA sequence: TGTGCCAGCAGCTTAGACGTATTTGGTATTGAGACCCAGTACTTC. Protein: CASSLDVFGIETQYF.

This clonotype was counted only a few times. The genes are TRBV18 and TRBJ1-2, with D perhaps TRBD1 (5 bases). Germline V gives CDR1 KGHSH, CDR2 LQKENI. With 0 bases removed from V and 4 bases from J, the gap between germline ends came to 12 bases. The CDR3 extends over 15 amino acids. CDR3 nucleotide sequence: TGTGCCAGCTCACCACCGGAGGGGAGTATCTATGGCTACACCTTC. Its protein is CASSPPEGSIYGYTF. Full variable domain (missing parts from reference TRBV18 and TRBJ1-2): NAGVMQNPRHLVRRRGQEARLRCSPMKGHSHVYWYRQLPEEGLKFMVYLQKENIIDESGMPKERFSAEFPKEGPSILRIQQVVRGDSAAYFCASSPPEGSIYGYTFGSGTRLTVV.

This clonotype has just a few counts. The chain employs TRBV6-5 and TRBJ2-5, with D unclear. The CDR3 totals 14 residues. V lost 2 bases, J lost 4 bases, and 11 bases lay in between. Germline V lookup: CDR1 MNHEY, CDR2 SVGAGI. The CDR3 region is CASSYVGWRETQYF. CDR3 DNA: TGTGCCAGCAGTTACGTTGGGTGGCGAGAGACCCAGTACTTC.

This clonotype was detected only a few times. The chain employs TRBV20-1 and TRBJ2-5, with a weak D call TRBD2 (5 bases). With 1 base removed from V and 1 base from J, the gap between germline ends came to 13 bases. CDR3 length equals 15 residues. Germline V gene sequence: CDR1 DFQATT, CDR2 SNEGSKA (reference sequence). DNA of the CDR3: TGCAGTGCTAGAGGAGGATCGCGGGTCCAAGAGACCCAGTACTTC. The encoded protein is CSARGGSRVQETQYF.

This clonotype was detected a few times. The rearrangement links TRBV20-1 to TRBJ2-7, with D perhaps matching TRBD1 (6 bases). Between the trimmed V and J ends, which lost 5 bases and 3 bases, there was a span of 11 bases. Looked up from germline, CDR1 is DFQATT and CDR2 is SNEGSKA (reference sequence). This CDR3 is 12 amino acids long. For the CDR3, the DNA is TGCAGTGCTCTGACGGACAGCTACGAGCAGTACTTC. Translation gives CSALTDSYEQYF.

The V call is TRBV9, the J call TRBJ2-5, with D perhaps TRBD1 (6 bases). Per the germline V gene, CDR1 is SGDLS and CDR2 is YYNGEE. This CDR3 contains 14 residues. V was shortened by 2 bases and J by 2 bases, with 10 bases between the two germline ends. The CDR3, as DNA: TGTGCCAGCAGCGTTTGGGACAATCAAGAGACCCAGTACTTC. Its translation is CASSVWDNQETQYF. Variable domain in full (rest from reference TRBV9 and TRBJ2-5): DSGVTQTPKHLITATGQRVTLRCSPRSGDLSVYWYQQSLDQGLQFLIQYYNGEERAKGNILERFSAQQFPDLHSELNLSSLELGDSALYFCASSVWDNQETQYFGPGTRLLVL.

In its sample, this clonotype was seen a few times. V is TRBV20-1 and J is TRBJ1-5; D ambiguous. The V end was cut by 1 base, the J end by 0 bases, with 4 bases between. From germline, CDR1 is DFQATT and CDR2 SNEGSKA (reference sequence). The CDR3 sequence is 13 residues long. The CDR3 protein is CSARVGSNQPQHF. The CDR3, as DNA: TGCAGTGCTAGAGTTGGTAGCAATCAGCCCCAGCATTTT.

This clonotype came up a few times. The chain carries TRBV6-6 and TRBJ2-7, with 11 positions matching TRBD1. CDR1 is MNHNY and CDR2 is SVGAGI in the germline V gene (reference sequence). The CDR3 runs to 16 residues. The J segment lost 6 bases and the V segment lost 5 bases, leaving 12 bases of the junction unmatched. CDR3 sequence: CASSHKGTGGSGEQYV. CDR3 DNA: TGTGCCAGCAGTCACAAGGGGACAGGGGGTTCGGGCGAGCAGTACGTC.

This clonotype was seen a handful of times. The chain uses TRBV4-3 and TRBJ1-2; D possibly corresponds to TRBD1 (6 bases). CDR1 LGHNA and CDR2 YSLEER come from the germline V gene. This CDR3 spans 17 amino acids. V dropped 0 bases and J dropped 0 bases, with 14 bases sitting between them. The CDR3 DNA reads TGCGCCAGCAGCCAAGATAGGCGGGGGGCAGCTAACTATGGCTACACCTTC. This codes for CASSQDRRGAANYGYTF.

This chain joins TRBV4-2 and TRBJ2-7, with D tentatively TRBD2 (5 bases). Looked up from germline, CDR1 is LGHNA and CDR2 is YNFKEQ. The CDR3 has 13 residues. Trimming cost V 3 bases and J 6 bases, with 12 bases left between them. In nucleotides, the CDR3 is TGTGCCAGCAGCCACGTGCGGGTTCTCGAGCAGTACTTC. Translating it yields CASSHVRVLEQYF.

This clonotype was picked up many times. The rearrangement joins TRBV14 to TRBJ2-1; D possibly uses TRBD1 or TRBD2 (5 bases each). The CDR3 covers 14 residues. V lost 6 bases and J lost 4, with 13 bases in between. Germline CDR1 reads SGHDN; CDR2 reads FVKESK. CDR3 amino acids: CASSLGTVYNEQFF. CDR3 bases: TGTGCCAGCAGTCTGGGGACCGTATACAATGAGCAGTTCTTC.

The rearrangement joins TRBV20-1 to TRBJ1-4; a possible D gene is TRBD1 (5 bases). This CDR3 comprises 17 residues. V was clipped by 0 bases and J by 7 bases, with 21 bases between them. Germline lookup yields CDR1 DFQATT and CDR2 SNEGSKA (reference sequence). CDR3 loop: CSARDHRQGYLSEKLFF. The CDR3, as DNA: TGCAGTGCTAGAGATCATCGGCAGGGATATTTGAGTGAAAAACTGTTTTTT.